This T cell receptor (beta chain) was obtained from a study of T cell responses to AZD1222 COVID-19 vaccine. Background on the study: Second-dose timings of about 4 or about 12 weeks were pooled.

The study, taken as a whole, reports: Two AZD1222 doses significantly raised spike-specific TCR breadth and depth over controls. White British donors predominated, females outnumbered males, and clonal diversity was possibly underestimated.

V was trimmed by 8 bases and J by 10 bases, leaving 14 bases between them. The germline V gene has CDR1 SNHLY and CDR2 FYNNEI. The CDR3 loop spans 11 amino acids. This clone was seen once. Its antigen remains unknown. The table came from immunoSEQ multiplex PCR; TCRdb's copy has only in-frame clones and leaves some out. This sample has 140,000 to 150,000 clones; around 91% occur once, and the top ten carry 4% to 6%. V is TRBV2 and J is TRBJ1-1; D gene ambiguous. Sequenced here: peripheral blood, sampled on day 0 of AZD1222 vaccination. This clonotype was sampled from an adult in good health. The CDR3 DNA is TGTGCCAGCCAACAGCGTTATTCAGCTTTCTTT. Translating it yields CASQQRYSAFF.